These T cell receptor beta chains were read from a single sample in a study of TIL therapy for anti-PD-1-resistant metastatic lung cancer. The protocol was immunoSEQ multiplex PCR, while the TCRdb copy is restricted to in-frame clones and leaves out a portion. The sample yields 95,000 or so clones, roughly 65% seen once. Material: tumor tissue, obtained at baseline. These receptors all stem from a person aged 25-85 years with non-small cell lung cancer. Each CDR3 is given with its conserved first and last residue. Fields, in order: V gene, clone size, J gene, CDR3 protein. Clone size, where shown, is once, few, many, or a class for clones that have expanded.

TRBV9	-	TRBJ2-2	CASSPSGGGTGELFF
TRBV9	-	TRBJ2-1	CASSPFGNEQFF
TRBV28	-	TRBJ1-5	CASRNGGAGLQPQHF
TRBV9	-	TRBJ1-3	CASSPDRAGNTIYF
TRBV6-5	-	TRBJ1-2	CASSYGGGGYTF
TRBV5-5	-	TRBJ2-7	CASSSQVAAYEQYF
TRBV7-2	-	TRBJ2-7	CASTWTSGSYEQYF
TRBV19	-	TRBJ2-7	CASSGTVSSYEQYF
TRBV9	-	TRBJ1-2	CASSVGMEVYGYTF
TRBV4-1	-	TRBJ2-5	CASSQSRTSGSRRETQYF
TRBV19	few	TRBJ1-1	CASSIDGVGGTEAFF
TRBV29-1	few	TRBJ1-1	CSVGGLNTEAFF
TRBV18	-	TRBJ2-1	CASSPPRGLEGNEQFF
TRBV7-9	-	TRBJ1-1	CASSSPMGGTANTEAFF
TRBV27	-	TRBJ1-1	CASSLAWGIPTEAFF
TRBV5-6	few	TRBJ2-7	CASSYPGGTYEQYF
TRBV3-1/TRBV3-2	-	TRBJ1-2	CASSQDHGAGLWGYTF